One sample yielded the 21 T cell receptor beta chains listed below, sequenced in a study of cytomegalovirus exposure and HLA in healthy donors. A multiplex PCR was run with 60 Vbeta primers and 13 Jbeta primers. Produced via immunoSEQ multiplex PCR; TCRdb's table is partial and in-frame only. The sample lists some 120,000 clones, around 75% seen once, with 7.5% to 9.5% in the top ten. Source material: PBMCs. Every receptor here comes from a woman aged 50 to 60 in good health and CMV-seropositive.

This clone appeared a few times. The rearrangement uses TRBV6-5 and TRBJ1-1, with a weak D call TRBD1 (6 bases). In germline, CDR1 is MNHEY, CDR2 SVGAGI. Trimming took off 2 bases at V and 6 bases at J, with 13 bases between the two ends. CDR3 size: 14 residues. CDR3 in amino acids: CASSYGGAVPEAFF. The CDR3 nucleotides are TGTGCCAGCAGTTACGGGGGCGCGGTCCCTGAAGCTTTCTTT.

This clone appeared a few times. This chain uses TRBV7-8 with TRBJ2-1, with a tentative D call TRBD2 (6 bases). Trimming removed 5 bases from V and 10 bases from J, with 27 bases in between. This CDR3 comprises 17 residues. The germline gives CDR1 SGHVS, CDR2 FQNEAQ. The CDR3 DNA sequence: TGTGCCAGCAGCCGACCACTAGCCCAGGCTGGATCAGGAGAGCAGTTCTTC. Its protein product is CASSRPLAQAGSGEQFF.

J is TRBJ1-1 and V is TRBV6-1; D uncertain. CDR1 and CDR2 from the germline V gene are MNHNS and SASEGT. The V gene lost 5 bases and the J gene lost 4 bases, with 8 bases spanning the gap. There are 12 residues in the CDR3. The CDR3 reads CASSPRSTEAFF. In DNA, the CDR3 is TGTGCCAGCAGTCCGCGGAGCACTGAAGCTTTCTTT.

A note on this clone: At one of its ends the junction is not consistent with the germline gene, which may arise from a read error. V usage is TRBV4-2 and J usage is TRBJ1-1; D is possibly TRBD1 (5 bases). This CDR3 is 15 amino acids long. Looked up from germline, CDR1 is LGHNA and CDR2 is YNFKEQ. The CDR3 sequence: CASSEDRTGGTEAFF. In DNA form, the CDR3 reads TGTGCCAGCAGCGAAGACCGGACGGGGGGCACTGAAGCTTTCTTT.

This chain joins TRBV4-1 and TRBJ2-5; 7 nucleotides match TRBD2. J was trimmed by 5 bases and V by 0 bases; bases with no gene match: 15. Germline CDR1 is MGHRA and CDR2 is YSYEKL. The CDR3 totals 18 residues. The CDR3 region has the DNA TGCGCCAGCAGCCAAGAGGACGATGGCTCCAGCGGGGAGGAGACCCAGTACTTC. This sequence encodes CASSQEDDGSSGEETQYF.

The chain combines TRBV11-3 with TRBJ2-1; D may be TRBD2 (6 bases). Trimming removed 2 bases at V and 4 bases at J, with 12 bases between. Germline V gene data show CDR1 as SGHNT and CDR2 as YENEEA. The length of the CDR3 is 15 residues. CDR3 in amino acids: CASSLIGAGYNEQFF. CDR3 in DNA: TGTGCCAGCAGCTTAATCGGTGCGGGATACAATGAGCAGTTCTTC.

The chain joins TRBV7-2 to TRBJ1-2; tentatively, D is TRBD1 (6 bases). Trimming stripped 4 bases from V and 4 bases from J, with 16 bases between. Germline V gives CDR1 SGHTA, CDR2 FQGNSA. The CDR3 has 15 amino acids. CDR3 in amino acids: CASSWNRVGAYGYTF. The CDR3 region has the DNA TGTGCCAGCAGCTGGAACAGGGTTGGGGCCTATGGCTACACCTTC.

The rearrangement uses TRBV19 and TRBJ2-3, with D perhaps matching TRBD2 (5 bases). In germline, CDR1 is LNHDA, CDR2 SQIVND (reference sequence). V was clipped by 10 bases and J by 0 bases, with 14 bases between them. The length of the CDR3 is 14 residues. The CDR3 region is CATKRAGSTDTQYF. The CDR3 DNA follows: TGTGCCACGAAGAGGGCCGGCAGCACAGATACGCAGTATTTT.

V usage is TRBV12-2 and J usage is TRBJ1-5. TRBV12-2 is labeled a pseudogene. CDR3 size: 9 residues. The CDR3 spells CASRESQHF. The DNA for the CDR3 is TGTGCAAGTCGGGAGTCCCAGCATTTT.

The V call is TRBV7-6, the J call TRBJ2-2; 10 nucleotides agree with TRBD1. Germline CDR1 is SGHVS and CDR2 is FNYEAQ. Trimming took 2 bases from V and 5 from J; bases not matched to a gene: 8. This CDR3 region has 17 residues. The CDR3 nucleotides are TGTGCCAGCAGCTTAACCCCGGGACAGGGGAGGACCGGGGAGCTGTTTTTT. Protein: CASSLTPGQGRTGELFF.

The rearrangement links TRBV6-1 to TRBJ1-5; 7 nucleotides agree with TRBD1. Germline V gene data show CDR1 as MNHNS and CDR2 as SASEGT. J was trimmed by 9 bases and V by 6 bases; bases with no gene match: 11. The CDR3 length is 14 residues. The CDR3 here is CASRGRGYLGPQHF. Written as DNA, the CDR3 is TGTGCCAGCAGAGGCAGGGGGTACCTTGGGCCCCAGCATTTT.

This clone showed up just a few times. The chain has TRBV5-6 and TRBJ2-7; D ambiguous. The CDR3 totals 14 residues. Germline CDR1 is SGHDT and CDR2 is YYEEEE. V lost 5 bases, J lost 1 base, and 13 bases lay in between. Written as DNA, the CDR3 is TGTGCCAGCAGTCGCGGTTATAGTTCCTACGAGCAGTACTTC. Residues: CASSRGYSSYEQYF.

This rearrangement joins TRBV2 to TRBJ1-2, with D uncertain. The CDR3 length is 12 residues. In germline, CDR1 is SNHLY, CDR2 FYNNEI. Deletions cut 4 bases from V and 4 bases from J, with 7 bases between. This chain's CDR3 is CASSAGSYGYTF. In DNA form, the CDR3 reads TGTGCCAGCAGTGCCGGGTCCTATGGCTACACCTTC.

This chain links TRBV30 with TRBJ2-5; 10 bases map to TRBD2. J was trimmed by 2 bases and V by 4 bases; bases with no gene match: 7. The CDR3 is 15 amino acids. Germline V gene sequence: CDR1 GTSNPN, CDR2 SVGIG (reference sequence). Written as DNA, the CDR3 is TGTGCCTGGAATACGAAGCGGGGGGGACAAGAGACCCAGTACTTC. As protein: CAWNTKRGGQETQYF.

The V and J genes are TRBV19 and TRBJ2-5; TRBD2 matches 10 bases. The CDR3 has 16 amino acids. With 5 bases clipped from V and 5 bases from J, the junction kept 11 bases outside the gene matches. Germline loops: CDR1 LNHDA, CDR2 SQIVND (reference sequence). The CDR3 DNA sequence: TGTGCCAGTAGTCCCCAGCGGGGGGGCCGAGGTGAGACCCAGTACTTC. Amino acid sequence: CASSPQRGGRGETQYF.

This clone was seen just once. The V and J genes are TRBV7-2 and TRBJ2-7; 7 nucleotides agree with TRBD2. Per germline, CDR1 SGHTA and CDR2 FQGNSA. The CDR3 totals 17 residues. V lost 1 base, J lost 0 bases, and 9 bases stayed unmatched. The CDR3, as DNA: TGTGCCAGCAGCTTAGTTCCCAGCGGGGCTAGCTCCTACGAGCAGTACTTC. Residues: CASSLVPSGASSYEQYF.

CDR3 DNA: TGTGCCAGCAGTGCTGAGGGTCAAAGTGGAAACACCATATATTTT. Its translation: CASSAEGQSGNTIYF. The V call is TRBV2, the J call TRBJ1-3; D is unclear. The germline gives CDR1 SNHLY, CDR2 FYNNEI. Trimming left V 4 bases short and J 3 bases short, with 13 bases between. This CDR3 is built from 15 residues.

This clone was seen a single time. The chain recombines TRBV28 with TRBJ1-2; no definite D call. The CDR3 length is 10 residues. Germline V lookup: CDR1 MDHEN, CDR2 SYDVKM. V lost 5 bases and J 5 bases, leaving 3 bases between the germline ends. The CDR3, as DNA: TGTGCCAGCAGTCGGTATGGCTACACCTTC. Translation: CASSRYGYTF.

The chain joins TRBV30 to TRBJ2-5; TRBD1 matches at 9 bases. Germline loops: CDR1 GTSNPN, CDR2 SVGIG (reference sequence). V dropped 2 bases and J dropped 11; count of bases not matched to a gene: 9. There are 13 residues in the CDR3. The CDR3 DNA reads TGTGCCTGGAGTACCCGGGACAGGGCCGGGCAGTACTTC. This gives the protein CAWSTRDRAGQYF.

This chain uses TRBV15 with TRBJ2-1; 7 bases fit TRBD2. Germline trimming cut 1 base from V and 4 bases from J; bases unmatched to any gene: 7. The CDR3 runs to 16 residues. CDR1 LNHNV and CDR2 YYDKDF come from the germline V gene (reference sequence). The CDR3 is CATSRVKASGYNEQFF. CDR3 DNA: TGTGCCACCAGCAGAGTTAAGGCTAGCGGTTACAATGAGCAGTTCTTC.

The V gene is TRBV9, the J gene TRBJ1-2; D possibly corresponds to TRBD1 (6 bases). V lost 0 bases, J lost 5 bases, and 11 bases lay in between. CDR1 and CDR2 from the germline V gene are SGDLS and YYNGEE. The CDR3 runs 14 residues. Here the CDR3 reads CASSVVGGGYGYTF. The DNA for the CDR3 is TGTGCCAGCAGCGTAGTAGGGGGGGGTTATGGCTACACCTTC.